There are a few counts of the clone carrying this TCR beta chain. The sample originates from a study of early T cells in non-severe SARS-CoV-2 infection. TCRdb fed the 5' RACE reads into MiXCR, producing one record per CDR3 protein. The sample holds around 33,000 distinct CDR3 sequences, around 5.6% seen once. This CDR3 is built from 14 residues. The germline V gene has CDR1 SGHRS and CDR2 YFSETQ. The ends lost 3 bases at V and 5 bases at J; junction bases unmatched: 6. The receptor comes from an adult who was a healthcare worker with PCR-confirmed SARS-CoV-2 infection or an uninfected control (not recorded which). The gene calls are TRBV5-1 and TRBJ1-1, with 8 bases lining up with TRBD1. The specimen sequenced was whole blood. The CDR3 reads CASSSTDRETEAFF. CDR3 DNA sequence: TGCGCCAGCAGCTCGACGGACAGGGAGACTGAAGCTTTCTTT.